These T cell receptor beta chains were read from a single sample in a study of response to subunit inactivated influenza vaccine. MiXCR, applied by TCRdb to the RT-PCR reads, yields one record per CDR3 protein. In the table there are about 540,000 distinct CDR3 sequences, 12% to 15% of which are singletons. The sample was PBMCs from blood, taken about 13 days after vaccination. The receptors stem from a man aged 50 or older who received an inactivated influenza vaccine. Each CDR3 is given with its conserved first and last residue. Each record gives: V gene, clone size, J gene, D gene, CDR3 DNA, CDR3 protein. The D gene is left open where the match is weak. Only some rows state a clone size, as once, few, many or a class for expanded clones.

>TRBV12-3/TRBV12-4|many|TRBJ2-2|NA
TGTGCCAGCAGTCTCGGGTCGCCCGTTTACACCGGGGAGCTGTTTTTT
CASSLGSPVYTGELFF
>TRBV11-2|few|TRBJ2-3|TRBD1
TGTGCCAGCAGCTTTTCAGGGGGCCTAGTGGATACGCAGTATTTT
CASSFSGGLVDTQYF
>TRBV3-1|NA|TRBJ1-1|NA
TGTGCCAGCAGCCGACCGGACGGGAACACTGAAGCTTTCTTT
CASSRPDGNTEAFF
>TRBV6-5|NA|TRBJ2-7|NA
TGTGCCAGCAGTTACGATCGGGATCCTTCCTACGAGCAGTACTTC
CASSYDRDPSYEQYF
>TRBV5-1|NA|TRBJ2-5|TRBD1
TGCGCCAGCAGCTCCCGTCCACCGGGACAGGGAGAGGTGACCCAGTACTTC
CASSSRPPGQGEVTQYF
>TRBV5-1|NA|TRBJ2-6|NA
TGCGCCAGCAGCTTGGGAGGGGGAACTGGGGCCAACGTCCTGACTTTC
CASSLGGGTGANVLTF
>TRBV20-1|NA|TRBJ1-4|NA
TGCAGTGCTAGAGAAACGGTCCGGGGGAAACTGTTTTTT
CSARETVRGKLFF
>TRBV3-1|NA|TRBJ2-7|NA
TGTGCCAGCAGCCACGAGGGACACGAGCAGTACTTC
CASSHEGHEQYF
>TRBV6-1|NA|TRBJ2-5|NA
TGTGCCAGCAGCCCCCGGAGCGGAACCCAAGAGACCCAGTACTTC
CASSPRSGTQETQYF
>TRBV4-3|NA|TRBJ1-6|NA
TGCGCCAGCAGCCAAGGACCGACCTATAATTCACCCCTCCACTTT
CASSQGPTYNSPLHF